The 4 T cell receptor beta chains below all came from one sample that was sequenced in a study of beta chain features in type 1 diabetes. What was sequenced were expressed TCRB transcripts, since all of the isolated RNA had been reverse transcribed. Profiled with immunoSEQ multiplex PCR; TCRdb holds only in-frame clones, not every one. The sample holds 150,000 or so clones, roughly 48% seen once. The sample comprised Tregs from blood. The receptor set was obtained from a man aged 18 to 30 in good health.

In this sample, this clone turned up a few times. The chain is built from TRBV27 and TRBJ1-2; 11 nucleotides line up with TRBD1. The germline V gene encodes CDR1 MNHEY and CDR2 SMNVEV (reference sequence). The CDR3 has 14 amino acids. Trimming took 5 bases from V and 6 from J; bases not matched to a gene: 5. This CDR3 reads CASSTWGQGDGYTF. For the CDR3, the DNA is TGTGCCAGCAGTACCTGGGGACAGGGGGATGGCTACACCTTC.

For this clone: Other DNA sequences from this sample encode an identical CDR3 as well. The chain employs TRBV4-3 and TRBJ1-6; tentative D call: TRBD1 (5 bases). This CDR3 contains 16 residues. V lost 0 bases and J 10 bases, leaving 16 bases between the germline ends. In germline, CDR1 is LGHNA, CDR2 YSLEER. CDR3 region: CASSQDFSRVGSPLHF. The CDR3 coding sequence is TGCGCCAGCAGCCAAGATTTTTCCAGGGTAGGATCACCCCTCCACTTT.

The chain has TRBV28 and TRBJ2-1; D gene unclear. Germline CDR1 MDHEN, CDR2 SYDVKM. This CDR3 has 12 residues. V lost 5 bases and J lost 7, with 9 bases in between. The CDR3 DNA reads TGTGCCAGCAGTATCATCGGGAATGAGCAGTTCTTC. This codes for CASSIIGNEQFF.

This sequence joins TRBV7-9 and TRBJ2-5; TRBD2 matches 13 bases. V was clipped by 5 bases and J by 5 bases; unmatched bases: 5. The length of the CDR3 is 15 residues. Germline V gives CDR1 SEHNR, CDR2 FQNEAQ (reference sequence). DNA for the CDR3: TGTGCCAGCAGCGCCGGGACTAGCGGGACGGAGACCCAGTACTTC. Translating gives CASSAGTSGTETQYF.